The entry that follows covers one T cell receptor (beta chain) sequence. Its specificity is unknown. These data belong to a study of T-cell memory formation after mild COVID-19. Study-wide points: Cross-reactive memory seemingly joined, as some responding clones were found in pre-infection memory.

Germline V gene data show CDR1 as MNHEY and CDR2 as SMNVEV (reference sequence). The CDR3 is made up of 15 amino acids. With 7 bases clipped from V and 6 bases from J, the junction kept 9 bases outside the gene matches. Using constant-segment primers, 5'RACE produced TCR alpha and TCR beta cDNA libraries carrying sample barcodes and UMIs. From the 5' RACE reads, TCRdb called clonotypes with MiXCR, one entry per CDR3 protein. Seen here are some 100,000 distinct CDR3 sequences, more than 9.5% observed once, and the top ten hold approximately 39%. The rearrangement joins TRBV27 to TRBJ2-7; 13 positions match TRBD2. The sample comprised PBMCs or a T cell subset sorted from them (not recorded which). The clonotype comes from a young man who had mild COVID-19 (a few samples of this study predate the infection). Cell type and time point are not known. DNA for the CDR3: TGTGCCAGCACGTCAGGACTAGCGGGGGATCTCGAGCAGTACTTC. This translates into CASTSGLAGDLEQYF.